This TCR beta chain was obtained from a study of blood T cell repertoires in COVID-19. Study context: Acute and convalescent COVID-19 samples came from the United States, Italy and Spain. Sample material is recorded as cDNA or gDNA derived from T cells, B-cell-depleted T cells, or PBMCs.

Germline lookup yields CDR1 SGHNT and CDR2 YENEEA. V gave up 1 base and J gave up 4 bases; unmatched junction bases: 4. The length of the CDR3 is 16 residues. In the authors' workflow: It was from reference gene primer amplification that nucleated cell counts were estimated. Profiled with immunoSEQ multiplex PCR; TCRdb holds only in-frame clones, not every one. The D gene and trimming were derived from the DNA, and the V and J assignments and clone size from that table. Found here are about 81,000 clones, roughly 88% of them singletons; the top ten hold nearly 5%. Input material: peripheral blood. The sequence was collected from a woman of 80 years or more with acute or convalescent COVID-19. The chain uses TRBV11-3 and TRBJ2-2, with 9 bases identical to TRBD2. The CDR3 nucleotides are TGTGCCAGCAGCTTAGTGGCGGGAGGGCCCACCGGGGAGCTGTTTTTT. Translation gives CASSLVAGGPTGELFF.